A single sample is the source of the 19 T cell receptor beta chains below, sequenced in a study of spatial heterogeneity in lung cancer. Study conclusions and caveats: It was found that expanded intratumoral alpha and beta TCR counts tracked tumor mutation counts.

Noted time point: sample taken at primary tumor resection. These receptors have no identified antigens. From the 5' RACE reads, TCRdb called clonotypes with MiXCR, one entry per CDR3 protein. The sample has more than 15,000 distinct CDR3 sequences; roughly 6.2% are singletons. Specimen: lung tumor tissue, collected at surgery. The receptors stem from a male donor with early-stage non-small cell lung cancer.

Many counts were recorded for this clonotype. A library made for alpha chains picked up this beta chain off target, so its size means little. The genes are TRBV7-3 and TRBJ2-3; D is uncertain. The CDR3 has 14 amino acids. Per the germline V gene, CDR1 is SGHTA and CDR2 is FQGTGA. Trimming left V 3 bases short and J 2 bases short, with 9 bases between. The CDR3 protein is CASSLAQTTDTQYF. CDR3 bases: TGTGCCAGCAGCTTGGCCCAGACCACAGATACGCAGTATTTT.

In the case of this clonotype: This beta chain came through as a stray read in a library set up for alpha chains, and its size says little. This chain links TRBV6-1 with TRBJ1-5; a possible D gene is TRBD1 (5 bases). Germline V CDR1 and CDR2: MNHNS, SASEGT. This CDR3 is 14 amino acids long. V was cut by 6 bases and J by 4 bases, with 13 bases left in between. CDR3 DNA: TGTGCCAGCAGCGCGTCGGGGGATAATCAGCCCCAGCATTTT. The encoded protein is CASSASGDNQPQHF.

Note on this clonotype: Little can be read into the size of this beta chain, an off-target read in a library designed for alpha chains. The CDR3 nucleotides are TGCAGTGCTAGAGGTACAGGGGCAGCGACCCAGTACTTC. Translated, it gives CSARGTGAATQYF. The chain uses TRBV20-1 and TRBJ2-5, with TRBD1 matching over 7 bases. Unmatched junction bases numbered 6, after V lost 1 base and J lost 7 bases. The CDR3 is 13 residues long. The germline CDR1 and CDR2 sequences are DFQATT and SNEGSKA (reference sequence).

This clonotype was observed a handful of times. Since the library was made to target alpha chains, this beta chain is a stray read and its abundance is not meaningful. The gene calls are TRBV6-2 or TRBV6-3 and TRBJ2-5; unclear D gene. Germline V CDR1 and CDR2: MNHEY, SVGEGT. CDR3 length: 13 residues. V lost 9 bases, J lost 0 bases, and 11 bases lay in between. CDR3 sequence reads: CASVLRHQETQYF. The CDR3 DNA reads TGTGCCAGTGTTCTGCGGCACCAAGAGACCCAGTACTTC.

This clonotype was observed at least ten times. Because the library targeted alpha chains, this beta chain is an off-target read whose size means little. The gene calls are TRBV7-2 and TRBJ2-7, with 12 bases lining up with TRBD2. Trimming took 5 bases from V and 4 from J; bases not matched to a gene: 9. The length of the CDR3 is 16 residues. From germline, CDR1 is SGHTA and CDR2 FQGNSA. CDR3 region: CASSHSGLAGQYEQYF. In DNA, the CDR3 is TGTGCCAGCAGCCACTCAGGACTAGCGGGACAGTACGAGCAGTACTTC. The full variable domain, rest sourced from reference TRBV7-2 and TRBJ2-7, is GAGVSQSPSNKVTEKGKDVELRCDPISGHTALYWYRQSLGQGLEFLIYFQGNSAPDKSGLPSDRFSAERTGGSVSTLTIQRTQQEDSAVYLCASSHSGLAGQYEQYFGPGTRLTVT.

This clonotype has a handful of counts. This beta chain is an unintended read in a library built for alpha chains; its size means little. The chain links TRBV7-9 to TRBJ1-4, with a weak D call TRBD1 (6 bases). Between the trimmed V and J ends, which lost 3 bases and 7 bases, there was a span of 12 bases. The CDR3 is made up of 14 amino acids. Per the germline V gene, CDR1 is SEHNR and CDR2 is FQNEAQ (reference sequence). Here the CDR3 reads CASSFWGASEKLFF. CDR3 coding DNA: TGTGCCAGCAGCTTTTGGGGGGCGAGTGAAAAACTGTTTTTT.

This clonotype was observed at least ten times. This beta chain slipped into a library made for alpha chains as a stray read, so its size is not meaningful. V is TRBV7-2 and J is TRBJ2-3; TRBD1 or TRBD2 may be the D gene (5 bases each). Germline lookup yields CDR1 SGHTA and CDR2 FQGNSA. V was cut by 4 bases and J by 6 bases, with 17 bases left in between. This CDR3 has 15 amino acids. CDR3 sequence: CASSSQTGGPDTQYF. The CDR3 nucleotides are TGTGCCAGCAGCTCCCAAACAGGAGGCCCGGATACGCAGTATTTT.

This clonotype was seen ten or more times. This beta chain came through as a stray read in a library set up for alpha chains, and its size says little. CDR3 bases: TGTGCCAGCAGTGCCGGGCTTGACTACGAGCAGTACTTC. Encoded protein: CASSAGLDYEQYF. The rearrangement uses TRBV2 and TRBJ2-7; D gene ambiguous. The CDR3 extends over 13 amino acids. The V gene lost 4 bases and the J gene lost 3 bases, with 10 bases spanning the gap. Germline V gene sequence: CDR1 SNHLY, CDR2 FYNNEI.

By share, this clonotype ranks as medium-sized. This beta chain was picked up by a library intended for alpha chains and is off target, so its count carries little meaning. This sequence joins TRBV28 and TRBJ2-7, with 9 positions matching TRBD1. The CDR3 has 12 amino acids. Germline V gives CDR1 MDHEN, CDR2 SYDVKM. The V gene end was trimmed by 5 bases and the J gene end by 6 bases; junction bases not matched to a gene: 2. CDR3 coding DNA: TGTGCCAGCAGTACAGGGGGCAGCGAGCAGTACTTC. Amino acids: CASSTGGSEQYF.

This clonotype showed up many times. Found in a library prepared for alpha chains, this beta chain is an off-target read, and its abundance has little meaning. DNA for the CDR3: TGTGCCAGCGGACTAGCGGGGGCCACAGATACGCAGTATTTT. Its protein is CASGLAGATDTQYF. The V gene is TRBV28, the J gene TRBJ2-3; 13 bases map to TRBD2. Trimming removed 8 bases from V and 2 bases from J; junction bases left unmatched: 1. CDR1 and CDR2 (germline): MDHEN, SYDVKM. The CDR3 is 14 residues long.

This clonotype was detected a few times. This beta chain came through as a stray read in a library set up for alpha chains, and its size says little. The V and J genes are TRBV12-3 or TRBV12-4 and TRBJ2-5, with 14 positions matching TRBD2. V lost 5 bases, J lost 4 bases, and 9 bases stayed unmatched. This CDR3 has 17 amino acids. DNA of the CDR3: TGTGCCAGCAGTCAGGGGACTAGCGGGAGTTTGGCAGAGACCCAGTACTTC. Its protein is CASSQGTSGSLAETQYF.

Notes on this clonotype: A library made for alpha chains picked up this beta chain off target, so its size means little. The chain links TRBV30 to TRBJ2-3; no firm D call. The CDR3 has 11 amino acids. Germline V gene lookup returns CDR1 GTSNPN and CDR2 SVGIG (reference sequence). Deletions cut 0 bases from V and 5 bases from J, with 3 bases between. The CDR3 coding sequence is TGTGCCTGGAGTGTACAAGATACGCAGTATTTT. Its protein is CAWSVQDTQYF.

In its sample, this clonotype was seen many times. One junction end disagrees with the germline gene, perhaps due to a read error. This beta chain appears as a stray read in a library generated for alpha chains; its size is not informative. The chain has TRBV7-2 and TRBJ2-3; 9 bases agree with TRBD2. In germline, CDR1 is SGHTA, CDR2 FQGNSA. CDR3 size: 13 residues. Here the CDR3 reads CASRGTSKDTQYF. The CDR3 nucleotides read TGTGCCAGCAGAGGGACTAGCAAAGATACGCAGTATTTT.

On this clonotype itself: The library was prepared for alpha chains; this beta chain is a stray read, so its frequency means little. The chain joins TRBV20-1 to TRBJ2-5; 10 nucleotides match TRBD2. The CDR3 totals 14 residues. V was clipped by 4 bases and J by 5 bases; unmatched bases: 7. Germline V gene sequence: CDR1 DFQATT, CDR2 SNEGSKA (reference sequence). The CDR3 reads CSANSGGARETQYF. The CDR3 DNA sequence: TGCAGTGCTAACAGCGGGGGGGCCAGGGAGACCCAGTACTTC.

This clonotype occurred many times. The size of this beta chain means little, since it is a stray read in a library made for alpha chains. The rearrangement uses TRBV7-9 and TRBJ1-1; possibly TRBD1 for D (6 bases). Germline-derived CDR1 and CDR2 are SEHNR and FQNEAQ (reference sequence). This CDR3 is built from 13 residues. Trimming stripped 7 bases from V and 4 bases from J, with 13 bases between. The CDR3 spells CASNNRDGTEAFF. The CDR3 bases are TGTGCCAGCAACAACAGGGATGGCACTGAAGCTTTCTTT.

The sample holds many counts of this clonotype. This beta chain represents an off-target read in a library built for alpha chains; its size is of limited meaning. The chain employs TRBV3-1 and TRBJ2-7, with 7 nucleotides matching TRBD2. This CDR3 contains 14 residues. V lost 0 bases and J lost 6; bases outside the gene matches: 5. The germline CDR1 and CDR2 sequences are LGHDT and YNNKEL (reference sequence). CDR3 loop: CASSQEGGSSEQYF. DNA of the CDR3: TGTGCCAGCAGCCAAGAGGGCGGGAGCTCCGAGCAGTACTTC.

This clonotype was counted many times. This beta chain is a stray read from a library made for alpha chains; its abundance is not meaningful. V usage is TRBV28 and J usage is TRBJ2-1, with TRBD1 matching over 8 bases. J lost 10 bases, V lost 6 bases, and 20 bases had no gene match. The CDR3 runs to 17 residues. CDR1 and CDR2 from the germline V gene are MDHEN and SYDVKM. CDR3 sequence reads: CASRGQGAGLSSVEQFF. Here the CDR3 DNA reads TGTGCCAGCAGGGGCCAGGGGGCCGGGCTCAGCTCGGTGGAGCAGTTCTTC.

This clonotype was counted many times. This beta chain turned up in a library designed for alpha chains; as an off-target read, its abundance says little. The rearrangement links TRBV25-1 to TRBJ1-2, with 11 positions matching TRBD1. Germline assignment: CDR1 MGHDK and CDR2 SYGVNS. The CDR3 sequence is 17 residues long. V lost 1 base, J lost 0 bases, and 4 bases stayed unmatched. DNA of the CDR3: TGTGCCAGCAGTGAATCCGGGACAGGGGGTACTAACTATGGCTACACCTTC. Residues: CASSESGTGGTNYGYTF.

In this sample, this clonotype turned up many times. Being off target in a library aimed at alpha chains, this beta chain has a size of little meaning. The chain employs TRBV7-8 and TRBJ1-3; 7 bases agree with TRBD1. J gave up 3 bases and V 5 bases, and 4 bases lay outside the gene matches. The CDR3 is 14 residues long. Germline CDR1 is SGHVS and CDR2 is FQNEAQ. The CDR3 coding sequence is TGTGCCAGCAGCCCCGGGACAGTTGGAAACACCATATATTTT. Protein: CASSPGTVGNTIYF.